This T cell receptor (beta chain) was found in a study of blood T cell repertoires in COVID-19 (TCRdb year 2020). Turning to the overall study: Samples from collaborators originated in the United States, Italy and Spain and spanned both the acute and convalescent phases of COVID-19. The prospective study material was composed of cDNA or gDNA derived from T cells, B-cell-depleted T cells, or PBMCs. Subjects who had been exposed to COVID-19, were actively infected with it, or had recovered from it provided the deeply sampled blood TCRbeta repertoires that made up the dataset. The repertoires were made available in a free public database intended to serve as a resource for research on the immune response to SARS-CoV-2. The samples were drawn from two sources: the first 160 participants of the ongoing ImmuneRACE study, and 1,200 or so subjects contributed by 6 global collaborators. Sample metadata almost always included a de-identified subject ID, COVID-19 status, age in years and sex. Where HLA class I and class II types were available, the types were taken from metadata supplied by the sample provider, not from assay-based typing. General study outcomes and caveats: The amount of clinical and demographic metadata varied by source and participant and was provided uncurated.

Collaborating institutions collected whole blood in K2EDTA tubes following their own protocols. For TCRbeta analysis, collaborator samples were shipped as frozen whole blood, as isolated PBMCs, or as DNA extracted from either sample type. With respect to this clone: Its binding antigen is unknown. Nothing much larger sits one base from this clone, and base qualities are not available.

Relative to germline, V is 4 bases shorter and J is 0 bases shorter, with 14 bases between their ends. CDR1 SGHTA and CDR2 FQGNSA were looked up in the germline V gene. The CDR3 holds 16 amino acids from the cysteine to the phenylalanine. Only the CDR3 DNA stays, 48 bases, in frame from base 1. TCRbeta CDR3 regions were amplified from genomic DNA using the immunoSEQ Assay, a bias-controlled multiplex PCR. The published analysis was carried out like this. Nucleated cell counts per sample were estimated from amplification of reference gene primers within the assay. To quantify the absolute abundance of each unique TCRbeta CDR3 rearrangement, sequence reads were collapsed and filtered. Productive Simpson clonality was computed per sample as the square root of Simpson's diversity index over productive rearrangements. The table comes from immuneACCESS by way of TCRdb, which keeps in-frame sequences with V and J called. Part of the clones is missing from these tables; in studies checked, under half for an unresolved V gene and the rest for unknown reasons. V and J calls plus clone size are reproduced from that table; the DNA served to infer D and trimming. Recorded for this sample are over 45,000 clones; about 88% of them occurred a single time. The top ten constitute over 6.5% of the sample.

The chain links TRBV7-2 with TRBJ2-3; no confident D gene assignment can be made. This sequence was found in a man aged 55 to 70 with active COVID-19. The sample comprised peripheral blood. The bases are TGTGCCAGCAGCTCAGGAAACCGCCCTAGCACAGATACGCAGTATTTT. Its amino acids are CASSSGNRPSTDTQYF.